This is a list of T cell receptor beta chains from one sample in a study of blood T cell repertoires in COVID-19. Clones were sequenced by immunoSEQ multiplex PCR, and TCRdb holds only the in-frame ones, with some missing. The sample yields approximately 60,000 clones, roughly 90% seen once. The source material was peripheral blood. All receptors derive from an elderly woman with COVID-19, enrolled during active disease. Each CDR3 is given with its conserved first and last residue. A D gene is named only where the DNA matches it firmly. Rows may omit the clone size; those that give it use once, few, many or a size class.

CDR3nt: TGTGCCAGCCAGCGGCAAGAGACCCAGTACTTC
CDR3aa: CASQRQETQYF
abundance: .
len: 11
d_gene: .
v_gene: TRBV6-6
j_gene: TRBJ2-5

CDR3nt: TGCGCCAGCAGCCAAGAACAGGTTTCGGAGCAGTTCTTC
CDR3aa: CASSQEQVSEQFF
abundance: .
len: 13
d_gene: .
v_gene: TRBV4-1
j_gene: TRBJ2-1

CDR3nt: TGTGCCAGCAGCACCCTGGGTCAGGGGGAGCAGTTCTTC
CDR3aa: CASSTLGQGEQFF
abundance: few
len: 13
d_gene: .
v_gene: TRBV6-6
j_gene: TRBJ2-1

CDR3nt: TGTGCCAGCAGCTTAGGGCAGGACTATAATTCACCCCTCCACTTT
CDR3aa: CASSLGQDYNSPLHF
abundance: .
len: 15
d_gene: .
v_gene: TRBV7-9
j_gene: TRBJ1-6

CDR3nt: TGTGCCTGGAGTGGCGAATATGGGGCCAACGTCCTGACTTTC
CDR3aa: CAWSGEYGANVLTF
abundance: .
len: 14
d_gene: .
v_gene: TRBV30
j_gene: TRBJ2-6

CDR3nt: TGTGCCAGCAGTGAAGCGCGTGAAGCTTTCTTT
CDR3aa: CASSEAREAFF
abundance: .
len: 11
d_gene: .
v_gene: TRBV6-1
j_gene: TRBJ1-1

CDR3nt: TGTGCCAGCAGTTCGGAGGGTTTGAGAGGCTACACCTTC
CDR3aa: CASSSEGLRGYTF
abundance: .
len: 13
d_gene: .
v_gene: TRBV11-2
j_gene: TRBJ1-2

CDR3nt: TGTGCCAGCTCACCCGGGACAGGGAAGTATGGCTACACCTTC
CDR3aa: CASSPGTGKYGYTF
abundance: .
len: 14
d_gene: TRBD1
v_gene: TRBV18
j_gene: TRBJ1-2

CDR3nt: TGTGCCACCAGCAGGGCGGGACTTTACGAGCAGTACTTC
CDR3aa: CATSRAGLYEQYF
abundance: .
len: 13
d_gene: .
v_gene: TRBV15
j_gene: TRBJ2-7

CDR3nt: TGCGCCAGCAGCCAGAGGACAGGAACTAATGAAAAACTGTTTTTT
CDR3aa: CASSQRTGTNEKLFF
abundance: .
len: 15
d_gene: TRBD1
v_gene: TRBV4-1
j_gene: TRBJ1-4

CDR3nt: TGCAGCGTTCTAGGGGGCGATCGTAGTATCGGGGAGCTGTTTTTT
CDR3aa: CSVLGGDRSIGELFF
abundance: .
len: 15
d_gene: TRBD1
v_gene: TRBV29-1
j_gene: TRBJ2-2

CDR3nt: TGTGCCAGCAGCCCGAGGCCAGGGCTCATGAACACTGAAGCTTTCTTT
CDR3aa: CASSPRPGLMNTEAFF
abundance: .
len: 16
d_gene: .
v_gene: TRBV7-9
j_gene: TRBJ1-1

CDR3nt: TGTGCCAGTAGTTTAAATGGAGGTGAGCAGTTCTTC
CDR3aa: CASSLNGGEQFF
abundance: .
len: 12
d_gene: .
v_gene: TRBV19
j_gene: TRBJ2-1

CDR3nt: TGTGCCAGCAGCGCACAGAGGAACACTGAAGCTTTCTTT
CDR3aa: CASSAQRNTEAFF
abundance: .
len: 13
d_gene: .
v_gene: TRBV7-3
j_gene: TRBJ1-1

CDR3nt: TGTGCCAGCAGCCAGGCGGGCCTGAGTGATGGCTACACCTTC
CDR3aa: CASSQAGLSDGYTF
abundance: .
len: 14
d_gene: .
v_gene: TRBV4-2
j_gene: TRBJ1-2

CDR3nt: TGTGCCGGACGGGACACAGGGCACGGGGAGCTGTTTTTT
CDR3aa: CAGRDTGHGELFF
abundance: .
len: 13
d_gene: .
v_gene: TRBV30
j_gene: TRBJ2-2

CDR3nt: TGCGCCAGCAGCCAAACGACAGGGCAACTTAGGGCCAACGTCCTGACTTTC
CDR3aa: CASSQTTGQLRANVLTF
abundance: .
len: 17
d_gene: TRBD1
v_gene: TRBV4-1
j_gene: TRBJ2-6

CDR3nt: TGTGCCAGCAGTCAGGGACAGAAACATGGCTACACCTTC
CDR3aa: CASSQGQKHGYTF
abundance: .
len: 13
d_gene: TRBD1
v_gene: TRBV12-3/TRBV12-4
j_gene: TRBJ1-2

CDR3nt: TGCGCCAGCAGCTTGGAGGCAGGGTACCAAGAGACCCAGTACTTC
CDR3aa: CASSLEAGYQETQYF
abundance: .
len: 15
d_gene: .
v_gene: TRBV5-1
j_gene: TRBJ2-5

CDR3nt: TGTGCCAGCAGCCCTGGGACTAGCGGGGGGCGCACAGATACGCAGTATTTT
CDR3aa: CASSPGTSGGRTDTQYF
abundance: .
len: 17
d_gene: TRBD2
v_gene: TRBV11-2
j_gene: TRBJ2-3

CDR3nt: TGTGCCAGCAGTTCATCCGGGACAGGGCGTATTGAGCAGTTCTTC
CDR3aa: CASSSSGTGRIEQFF
abundance: .
len: 15
d_gene: TRBD1
v_gene: TRBV28
j_gene: TRBJ2-1

CDR3nt: TGCAGTGCTAAACGACAGAATGAAGCTTTCTTT
CDR3aa: CSAKRQNEAFF
abundance: .
len: 11
d_gene: .
v_gene: TRBV20-1
j_gene: TRBJ1-1

CDR3nt: TGTGCCAGCAGCTTAAGAGGGGGGGACACAGATACGCAGTATTTT
CDR3aa: CASSLRGGDTDTQYF
abundance: once
len: 15
d_gene: .
v_gene: TRBV7-9
j_gene: TRBJ2-3

CDR3nt: TGTGCCAACGAAGCCTCCCCGCAGGTCTCCGCCTTC
CDR3aa: CANEASPQVSAF
abundance: .
len: 12
d_gene: .
v_gene: TRBV2
j_gene: TRBJ1-2

CDR3nt: TGCAGCGTTCGGACAGGGGGGTTTGGCACAGATACGCAGTATTTT
CDR3aa: CSVRTGGFGTDTQYF
abundance: .
len: 15
d_gene: TRBD1
v_gene: TRBV29-1
j_gene: TRBJ2-3

CDR3nt: TGTGCCAGCAGCACCCCGGGGGGCTTAGAGACCCAGTACTTC
CDR3aa: CASSTPGGLETQYF
abundance: .
len: 14
d_gene: .
v_gene: TRBV7-2
j_gene: TRBJ2-5

CDR3nt: TGTGCCAGCAGCAATGGGGGACAGGCCACCGGGGAGCTGTTTTTT
CDR3aa: CASSNGGQATGELFF
abundance: few
len: 15
d_gene: TRBD1
v_gene: TRBV5-5
j_gene: TRBJ2-2

CDR3nt: TGTGCCAGCAGCTCGCGGACAGGGCGAGGAGACACGCAGTATTTT
CDR3aa: CASSSRTGRGDTQYF
abundance: .
len: 15
d_gene: TRBD1
v_gene: TRBV11-2
j_gene: TRBJ2-3

CDR3nt: TGTGCCTGGGCAACAGGGGCGGGAACCTACGAGCAGTACTTC
CDR3aa: CAWATGAGTYEQYF
abundance: once
len: 14
d_gene: .
v_gene: TRBV30
j_gene: TRBJ2-7

CDR3nt: TGTGCCAGCAGCTTAATTTTCAGGGTGGAGGCTTTCTTT
CDR3aa: CASSLIFRVEAFF
abundance: .
len: 13
d_gene: .
v_gene: TRBV7-2
j_gene: TRBJ1-1

CDR3nt: TGTGCCAGTCGGGACAGGAATTTTAATGAAAAACTGTTTTTT
CDR3aa: CASRDRNFNEKLFF
abundance: .
len: 14
d_gene: TRBD1
v_gene: TRBV19
j_gene: TRBJ1-4

CDR3nt: TGTGCCATCAGTGAGTCGGGGGGGATTTACTATGGCTACACCTTC
CDR3aa: CAISESGGIYYGYTF
abundance: .
len: 15
d_gene: .
v_gene: TRBV10-3
j_gene: TRBJ1-2

CDR3nt: TGTGCCAGCAGCTTAGCGCCGACAATTCACTCTGGAAACACCATATATTTT
CDR3aa: CASSLAPTIHSGNTIYF
abundance: .
len: 17
d_gene: .
v_gene: TRBV7-6
j_gene: TRBJ1-3

CDR3nt: TGTGCCAGCAGCCCCTCGGGTGGGGCCAAAAACATTCAGTACTTC
CDR3aa: CASSPSGGAKNIQYF
abundance: once
len: 15
d_gene: .
v_gene: TRBV7-3
j_gene: TRBJ2-4

CDR3nt: TGCGCCAGTTATATAGGGGGAAGTTGGGAGCAGTACTTC
CDR3aa: CASYIGGSWEQYF
abundance: .
len: 13
d_gene: .
v_gene: TRBV23-1
j_gene: TRBJ2-7

CDR3nt: TGTGCCAGCAGCCAACGGACTAGCGGGGAGACCCAGTACTTC
CDR3aa: CASSQRTSGETQYF
abundance: .
len: 14
d_gene: TRBD2
v_gene: TRBV3-1/TRBV3-2
j_gene: TRBJ2-5

CDR3nt: TGTGCCAGCAGTTACGCCAGGGTGAACACTGAAGCTTTCTTT
CDR3aa: CASSYARVNTEAFF
abundance: .
len: 14
d_gene: .
v_gene: TRBV6-2/TRBV6-3
j_gene: TRBJ1-1

CDR3nt: TGTGCCACTTCCATCGGGCGGGGGGCGCGCACTGAAGCTTTCTTT
CDR3aa: CATSIGRGARTEAFF
abundance: .
len: 15
d_gene: .
v_gene: TRBV19
j_gene: TRBJ1-1

CDR3nt: TGTGCCAGCAGCCCGAGCACAGATACGCAGTATTTT
CDR3aa: CASSPSTDTQYF
abundance: once
len: 12
d_gene: .
v_gene: TRBV3-1/TRBV3-2
j_gene: TRBJ2-3

CDR3nt: TGTGCCAGTAGTATAGGAGGAGGGACGGGGGCCAACGTCCTGACTTTC
CDR3aa: CASSIGGGTGANVLTF
abundance: .
len: 16
d_gene: .
v_gene: TRBV19
j_gene: TRBJ2-6

CDR3nt: TGTGCCAGTAGTCTCAGCGTCAGGGATTCACCCCTCCACTTT
CDR3aa: CASSLSVRDSPLHF
abundance: .
len: 14
d_gene: .
v_gene: TRBV19
j_gene: TRBJ1-6

CDR3nt: TGTGCCTGTCGATCCCCCGGACAGGGGGCATATGGCTACACCTTC
CDR3aa: CACRSPGQGAYGYTF
abundance: .
len: 15
d_gene: TRBD1
v_gene: TRBV30
j_gene: TRBJ1-2

CDR3nt: TGTGCCAGCAGCTTAACAGGGAACACCGGGGAGCTGTTTTTT
CDR3aa: CASSLTGNTGELFF
abundance: .
len: 14
d_gene: .
v_gene: TRBV11-3
j_gene: TRBJ2-2

CDR3nt: TGTGCCAGCAGCCAAGAAGGACTGACGAGGACCCAGTACTTC
CDR3aa: CASSQEGLTRTQYF
abundance: .
len: 14
d_gene: .
v_gene: TRBV3-1/TRBV3-2
j_gene: TRBJ2-5

CDR3nt: TGTGCCAGCAGCTTAGCGGGGACAGGAGGCCACGAGCAGTACTTC
CDR3aa: CASSLAGTGGHEQYF
abundance: .
len: 15
d_gene: TRBD1
v_gene: TRBV11-2
j_gene: TRBJ2-7